Listed below are T cell receptor beta chains from one sample, sequenced in a study of T cell repertoires in cytomegalovirus infection. TCRdb independently ran MiXCR on the reads; one entry per CDR3 protein. Of some 680,000 distinct CDR3 sequences in the sample, 35% are singletons; the top ten hold around 2.8%. The source material was PBMCs. The source of these receptors is a human donor in good health (CMV status not recorded). Some clones in this sample may be carry-over from other donors' samples. CDR3s include the opening cysteine and the closing phenylalanine or tryptophan. The order of the fields is J gene, D gene, clone size, V gene, CDR3 protein, CDR3 DNA. D genes are given only for firm matches. For some rows the clone size is stated as once, few or many, or as a class when expanded; others skip it.

J gene: TRBJ2-7; D gene: -; clone size: -; V gene: TRBV7-2; CDR3 protein: CASSPRSWSYEQYF; CDR3 DNA: TGTGCCAGCAGCCCTAGGAGCTGGAGCTACGAGCAGTACTTC
J gene: TRBJ2-7; D gene: -; clone size: -; V gene: TRBV7-8; CDR3 protein: CASSLARGTAFSYEQYF; CDR3 DNA: TGTGCCAGCAGCTTAGCAAGGGGGACTGCTTTCTCCTACGAGCAGTACTTC
J gene: TRBJ2-2; D gene: -; clone size: -; V gene: TRBV3-1; CDR3 protein: CASSRQRALTGELFF; CDR3 DNA: TGTGCCAGCAGCCGACAACGGGCCTTAACCGGGGAGCTGTTTTTT
J gene: TRBJ1-1; D gene: -; clone size: few; V gene: TRBV29-1; CDR3 protein: CSVYRQVMNTEAFF; CDR3 DNA: TGCAGCGTATATCGACAGGTCATGAACACTGAAGCTTTCTTT
J gene: TRBJ1-1; D gene: -; clone size: -; V gene: TRBV5-1; CDR3 protein: CASSADLVNTEAFF; CDR3 DNA: TGCGCCAGCAGCGCGGACCTAGTCAACACTGAAGCTTTCTTT
J gene: TRBJ1-5; D gene: TRBD1; clone size: -; V gene: TRBV12-3/TRBV12-4; CDR3 protein: CASSMGQGVMPSNQPQHF; CDR3 DNA: TGTGCCAGCAGTATGGGACAGGGGGTTATGCCGAGCAATCAGCCCCAGCATTTT
J gene: TRBJ2-3; D gene: TRBD2; clone size: -; V gene: TRBV12-3/TRBV12-4; CDR3 protein: CASSYVGSGGASDTQYF; CDR3 DNA: TGTGCCAGCAGTTACGTCGGCAGCGGGGGGGCCTCAGATACGCAGTATTTT
J gene: TRBJ1-3; D gene: -; clone size: -; V gene: TRBV28; CDR3 protein: CASRISRNTIYF; CDR3 DNA: TGTGCCAGCAGGATCTCTAGGAACACCATATATTTT
J gene: TRBJ1-3; D gene: -; clone size: few; V gene: TRBV29-1; CDR3 protein: CSVGGGFSGNTIYF; CDR3 DNA: TGCAGCGTTGGAGGCGGTTTCTCTGGAAACACCATATATTTT
J gene: TRBJ2-7; D gene: -; clone size: -; V gene: TRBV18; CDR3 protein: CASSPYDYPYVQYF; CDR3 DNA: TGTGCCAGCTCACCATACGATTACCCCTACGTGCAGTACTTC
J gene: TRBJ2-3; D gene: -; clone size: few; V gene: TRBV4-2; CDR3 protein: CASSHDLRGTGTDTQYF; CDR3 DNA: TGTGCCAGCAGCCACGACCTCCGGGGGACCGGCACAGATACGCAGTATTTT
J gene: TRBJ2-3; D gene: TRBD1; clone size: few; V gene: TRBV10-3; CDR3 protein: CAIRPGQGADTQYF; CDR3 DNA: TGTGCCATCAGACCGGGACAGGGTGCAGATACGCAGTATTTT
J gene: TRBJ1-4; D gene: -; clone size: few; V gene: TRBV6-5; CDR3 protein: CASSYWGRGVNEKLFF; CDR3 DNA: TGTGCCAGCAGTTACTGGGGGCGAGGGGTTAATGAAAAACTGTTTTTT
J gene: TRBJ2-7; D gene: -; clone size: many; V gene: TRBV6-1; CDR3 protein: CASSRGAGGGYEQYF; CDR3 DNA: TGTGCCAGCAGCAGGGGCGCAGGGGGAGGGTACGAGCAGTACTTC
J gene: TRBJ1-1; D gene: TRBD1; clone size: many; V gene: TRBV28; CDR3 protein: CASSFLGQGRGNTEAFF; CDR3 DNA: TGTGCCAGCAGTTTTTTGGGACAGGGTAGGGGGAACACTGAAGCTTTCTTT
J gene: TRBJ1-1; D gene: TRBD1; clone size: few; V gene: TRBV28; CDR3 protein: CASSRDRGRAEAFF; CDR3 DNA: TGTGCCAGCAGTCGCGACAGGGGGCGTGCTGAAGCTTTCTTT
J gene: TRBJ1-2; D gene: -; clone size: -; V gene: TRBV24-1; CDR3 protein: CATSSGQFYGYTF; CDR3 DNA: TGTGCCACCAGTTCGGGGCAGTTTTATGGCTACACCTTC
J gene: TRBJ2-2; D gene: TRBD2; clone size: -; V gene: TRBV7-9; CDR3 protein: CASSFNSGVRTGELFF; CDR3 DNA: TGTGCCAGCAGCTTTAATAGCGGGGTAAGGACCGGGGAGCTGTTTTTT
J gene: TRBJ1-4; D gene: -; clone size: -; V gene: TRBV18; CDR3 protein: CASSRRDDEKLFF; CDR3 DNA: TGTGCCAGCTCACGCAGGGATGATGAAAAACTGTTTTTT
J gene: TRBJ2-1; D gene: -; clone size: few; V gene: TRBV4-2; CDR3 protein: CASSQDSRGAYNEQFF; CDR3 DNA: TGTGCCAGCAGCCAAGATTCGAGGGGGGCATACAATGAGCAGTTCTTC
J gene: TRBJ2-1; D gene: -; clone size: -; V gene: TRBV9; CDR3 protein: CASSETGTLLVNEQFF; CDR3 DNA: TGTGCCAGCAGCGAGACCGGGACGCTCCTGGTCAATGAGCAGTTCTTC
J gene: TRBJ2-3; D gene: TRBD2; clone size: -; V gene: TRBV7-6; CDR3 protein: CASSPSLAGGLTDTQYF; CDR3 DNA: TGTGCCAGCAGCCCCAGTTTAGCGGGAGGTCTCACAGATACGCAGTATTTT
J gene: TRBJ1-4; D gene: -; clone size: few; V gene: TRBV4-1; CDR3 protein: CASTRPGENEKLFF; CDR3 DNA: TGCGCCAGCACCCGACCGGGGGAAAATGAAAAACTGTTTTTT
J gene: TRBJ2-1; D gene: TRBD1; clone size: -; V gene: TRBV6-5; CDR3 protein: CASSYTGAYNEQFF; CDR3 DNA: TGTGCCAGCAGTTACACAGGGGCCTACAATGAGCAGTTCTTC
J gene: TRBJ1-5; D gene: -; clone size: -; V gene: TRBV19; CDR3 protein: CASRSRDKNSNQPQHF; CDR3 DNA: TGTGCCAGTAGGAGCCGGGACAAGAATAGCAATCAGCCCCAGCATTTT
J gene: TRBJ2-1; D gene: TRBD2; clone size: few; V gene: TRBV5-6; CDR3 protein: CASSLYGGALEQFF; CDR3 DNA: TGTGCCAGCAGCTTGTACGGGGGGGCCCTTGAGCAGTTCTTC
J gene: TRBJ2-3; D gene: -; clone size: -; V gene: TRBV7-6; CDR3 protein: CASSLWGSTDTQYF; CDR3 DNA: TGTGCCAGCAGCTTGTGGGGCAGCACAGATACGCAGTATTTT
J gene: TRBJ1-5; D gene: -; clone size: -; V gene: TRBV28; CDR3 protein: CASKWHVNVPYQPQHF; CDR3 DNA: TGTGCCAGCAAGTGGCACGTAAATGTCCCCTATCAGCCCCAGCATTTT
J gene: TRBJ2-6; D gene: -; clone size: many; V gene: TRBV7-9; CDR3 protein: CASSSPTYSGANVLTF; CDR3 DNA: TGTGCCAGCAGCTCCCCTACCTACTCTGGGGCCAACGTCCTGACTTTC
J gene: TRBJ1-4; D gene: TRBD1; clone size: few; V gene: TRBV7-2; CDR3 protein: CASSPSGDRIEKLFF; CDR3 DNA: TGTGCCAGCAGCCCATCGGGGGACAGGATTGAAAAACTGTTTTTT
J gene: TRBJ1-6; D gene: TRBD1; clone size: -; V gene: TRBV6-6; CDR3 protein: CASSYDVGGTGLGSPLHF; CDR3 DNA: TGTGCCAGCAGTTATGATGTTGGGGGGACAGGATTAGGTTCACCCCTCCACTTT